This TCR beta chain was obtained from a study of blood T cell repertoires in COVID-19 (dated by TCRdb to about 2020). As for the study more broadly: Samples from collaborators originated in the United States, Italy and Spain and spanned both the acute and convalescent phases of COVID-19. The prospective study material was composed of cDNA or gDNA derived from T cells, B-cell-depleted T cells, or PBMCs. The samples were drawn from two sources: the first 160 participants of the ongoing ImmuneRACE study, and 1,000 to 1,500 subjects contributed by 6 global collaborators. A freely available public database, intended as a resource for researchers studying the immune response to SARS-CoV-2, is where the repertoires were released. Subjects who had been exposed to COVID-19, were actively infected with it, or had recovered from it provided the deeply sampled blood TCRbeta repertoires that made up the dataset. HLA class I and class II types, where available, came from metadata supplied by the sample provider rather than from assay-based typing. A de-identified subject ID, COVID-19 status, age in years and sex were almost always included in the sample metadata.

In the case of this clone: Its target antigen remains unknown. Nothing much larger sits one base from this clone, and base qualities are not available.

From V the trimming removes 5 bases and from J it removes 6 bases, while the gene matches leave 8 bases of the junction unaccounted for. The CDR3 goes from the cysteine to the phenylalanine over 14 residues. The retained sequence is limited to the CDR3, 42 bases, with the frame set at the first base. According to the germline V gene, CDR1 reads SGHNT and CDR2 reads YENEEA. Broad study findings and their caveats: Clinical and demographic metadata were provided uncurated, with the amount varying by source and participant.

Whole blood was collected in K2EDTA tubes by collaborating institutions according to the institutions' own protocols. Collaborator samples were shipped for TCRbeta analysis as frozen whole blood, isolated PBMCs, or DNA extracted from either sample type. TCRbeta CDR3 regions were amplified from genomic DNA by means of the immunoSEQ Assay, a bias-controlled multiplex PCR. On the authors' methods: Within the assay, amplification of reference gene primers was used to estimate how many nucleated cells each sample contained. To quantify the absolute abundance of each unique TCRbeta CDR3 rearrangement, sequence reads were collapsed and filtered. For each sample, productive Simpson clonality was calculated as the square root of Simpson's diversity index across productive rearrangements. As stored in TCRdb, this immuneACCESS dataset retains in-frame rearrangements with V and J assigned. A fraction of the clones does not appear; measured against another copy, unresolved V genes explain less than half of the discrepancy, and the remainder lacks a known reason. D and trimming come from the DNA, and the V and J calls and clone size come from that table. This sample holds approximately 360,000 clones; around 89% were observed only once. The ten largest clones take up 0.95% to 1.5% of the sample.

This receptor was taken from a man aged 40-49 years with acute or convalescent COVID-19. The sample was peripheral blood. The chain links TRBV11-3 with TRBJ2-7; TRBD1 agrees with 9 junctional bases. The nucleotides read TGTGCCAGCAGCGCAGGGACAGGGATCGGCGAGCAGTACTTC. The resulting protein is CASSAGTGIGEQYF. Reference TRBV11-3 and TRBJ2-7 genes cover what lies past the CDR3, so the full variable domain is EAGVVQSPRYKIIEKKQPVAFWCNPISGHNTLYWYLQNLGQGPELLIRYENEEAVDDSQLPKDRFSAERLKGVDSTLKIQPAELGDSAVYLCASSAGTGIGEQYFGPGTRLTVT.